The 11 T cell receptor beta chains below were found in one sample sequenced in a study of cytotoxic CD8 clonotypes in ibrutinib-treated CLL. Only in-frame clones appear in the TCRdb table, and some are missing; sequencing was by immunoSEQ multiplex PCR. The table has fewer than 100,000 clones, 85% to 90% seen once. Sequencing was performed on PBMCs, taken before ibrutinib treatment. The source of these receptors is a human donor with chronic lymphocytic leukemia.

V is TRBV5-1 and J is TRBJ2-7, with 8 bases matching TRBD1. Trimming took 0 bases from V and 6 from J; bases not matched to a gene: 5. Looked up from germline, CDR1 is SGHRS and CDR2 is YFSETQ. This CDR3 has 14 amino acids. The DNA of the CDR3 is TGCGCCAGCAGCTTGGCACAGGGGGTCCCCGAGCAGTACTTC. Protein sequence: CASSLAQGVPEQYF. The full variable domain, in which reference TRBV5-1 and TRBJ2-7 provide the parts outside the CDR3, is KAGVTQTPRYLIKTRGQQVTLSCSPISGHRSVSWYQQTPGQGLQFLFEYFSETQRNKGNFPGRFSGRQFSNSRSEMNVSTLELGDSALYLCASSLAQGVPEQYFGPGTRLTVT.

The chain uses TRBV6-1 and TRBJ2-7; TRBD1 might be the D (5 bases). CDR3 length: 14 residues. Germline V gene sequence: CDR1 MNHNS, CDR2 SASEGT. With 4 bases removed from V and 0 bases from J, the gap between germline ends came to 10 bases. The CDR3 sequence: CASSARRDSYEQYF. CDR3 nucleotide sequence: TGTGCCAGCAGTGCACGCAGGGACTCCTACGAGCAGTACTTC.

This sequence joins TRBV7-9 and TRBJ2-3, with TRBD2 identical over 10 bases. The CDR3 covers 16 residues. Germline assignment: CDR1 SEHNR and CDR2 FQNEAQ (reference sequence). V shed 5 bases, J shed 4 bases, and the junction held 9 bases outside the gene matches. The CDR3 here is CASSPLAGEDADTQYF. The CDR3 bases are TGTGCCAGCAGCCCCCTAGCGGGAGAGGATGCAGATACGCAGTATTTT. The full variable domain, completed using reference TRBV7-9 and TRBJ2-3, is DTGVSQNPRHKITKRGQNVTFRCDPISEHNRLYWYRQTLGQGPEFLTYFQNEAQLEKSRLLSDRFSAERPKGSFSTLEIQRTEQGDSAMYLCASSPLAGEDADTQYFGPGTRLTVL.

The chain uses TRBV11-3 and TRBJ1-3; D gene uncertain. Germline CDR1 is SGHNT and CDR2 is YENEEA. V was pared by 1 base and J by 4 bases, with 5 bases between. This CDR3 is built from 13 residues. The DNA for the CDR3 is TGTGCCAGCAGCTTAGCTCCCGGAAACACCATATATTTT. This codes for CASSLAPGNTIYF.

This chain links TRBV5-4 with TRBJ2-1; TRBD2 aligns across 13 bases. The CDR3 is 17 amino acids. In germline, CDR1 is SGHNT, CDR2 YYREEE (reference sequence). J lost 7 bases, V lost 1 base, and 8 bases had no gene match. CDR3 loop: CASSLRTSGRPGNEQFF. The CDR3 DNA reads TGTGCCAGCAGCTTGAGGACTAGCGGGAGACCCGGGAATGAGCAGTTCTTC. Full variable domain (rest looked up from reference TRBV5-4 and TRBJ2-1): ETGVTQSPTHLIKTRGQQVTLRCSSQSGHNTVSWYQQALGQGPQFIFQYYREEENGRGNFPPRFSGLQFPNYSSELNVNALELDDSALYLCASSLRTSGRPGNEQFFGPGTRLTVL.

The V call is TRBV5-4, the J call TRBJ1-4; maybe TRBD1 (6 bases). Germline V CDR1 and CDR2: SGHNT, YYREEE (reference sequence). V lost 4 bases, J lost 8 bases, and 12 bases lay in between. CDR3 size: 13 residues. CDR3 bases: TGTGCCAGCAGCACCACAGGGATCGAAAAACTGTTTTTT. This translates into CASSTTGIEKLFF. The full variable domain, its missing parts supplied by reference TRBV5-4 and TRBJ1-4, is ETGVTQSPTHLIKTRGQQVTLRCSSQSGHNTVSWYQQALGQGPQFIFQYYREEENGRGNFPPRFSGLQFPNYSSELNVNALELDDSALYLCASSTTGIEKLFFGSGTQLSVL.

The chain carries TRBV2 and TRBJ2-7; 9 bases are a match to TRBD1. The CDR3 totals 14 residues. Germline V gene sequence: CDR1 SNHLY, CDR2 FYNNEI. After removal of 4 bases from V and 4 bases from J, the junction contained 5 bases not matched to a gene. CDR3 in amino acids: CASSGRDRDYEQYF. In nucleotides, the CDR3 is TGTGCCAGCAGTGGCCGGGACAGGGATTACGAGCAGTACTTC.

In its sample, this clone was seen once. The rearrangement joins TRBV5-1 to TRBJ1-1; 7 positions agree with TRBD1. V lost 3 bases to trimming and J lost 5 bases; unmatched junction nucleotides: 7. This CDR3 contains 14 residues. Germline V gene data show CDR1 as SGHRS and CDR2 as YFSETQ. Here the CDR3 reads CASSYDRVGTEAFF. CDR3 nucleotide sequence: TGCGCCAGCAGCTACGACAGGGTAGGTACTGAAGCTTTCTTT.

The J gene is TRBJ2-7, the V gene TRBV19, with D possibly being TRBD1 or TRBD2 (5 bases each). Per the germline V gene, CDR1 is LNHDA and CDR2 is SQIVND (reference sequence). The CDR3 has 14 amino acids. Trimming cost V 4 bases and J 5 bases, with 15 bases left between them. CDR3 in amino acids: CASSSIGVGDEQYF. CDR3 coding DNA: TGTGCCAGTAGTAGTATCGGGGTAGGGGACGAGCAGTACTTC.

In this sample, this clone turned up once. DNA for the CDR3: TGTGCCAGCAGTTACGGGCTCAACCAAGAGACCCAGTACTTC. Residues: CASSYGLNQETQYF. The chain uses TRBV6-5 and TRBJ2-5, with D unclear. V was clipped by 2 bases and J by 0 bases, with 7 bases between them. The germline V gene encodes CDR1 MNHEY and CDR2 SVGAGI. The CDR3 length is 14 residues.

The rearrangement uses TRBV7-9 and TRBJ2-5, with TRBD1 matching 7 bases. J gave up 7 bases and V 5 bases, and 10 bases lay outside the gene matches. CDR3 length: 14 residues. CDR1 SEHNR and CDR2 FQNEAQ come from the germline V gene (reference sequence). The CDR3: CASSELQAGGTQYF. The CDR3 DNA is TGTGCCAGCAGCGAACTACAGGCAGGGGGGACCCAGTACTTC.